Listed below are T cell receptor beta chains from one sample, sequenced in a study of blood T cell repertoires in COVID-19. Libraries were prepared by immunoSEQ multiplex PCR; TCRdb keeps only in-frame clonotypes and omits some of them. The profile shows around 300,000 clones, around nine tenths of them singletons. The material sequenced was PBMCs or T cells enriched from blood (not recorded which). All receptors come from a woman between 55 and 75 years old who had recovered from COVID-19. Each CDR3 is given with its conserved first and last residue. Each record gives: CDR3 length, clone size, J gene, V gene, D gene, CDR3 protein, CDR3 DNA. The D gene is left open where the match is weak. Clone size is not always given. Where it is, it says once, few, many or a class for expanded clones.

cdr3_length: 15; clone_size: .; j_call: TRBJ2-1; v_call: TRBV19; d_call: .; cdr3_aa: CASSIVGSRLNEQFF; cdr3_nt: TGTGCCAGTAGTATAGTTGGTTCGCGGCTCAATGAGCAGTTCTTC
cdr3_length: 13; clone_size: .; j_call: TRBJ2-7; v_call: TRBV29-1; d_call: TRBD1; cdr3_aa: CSVAGGQGHEQYF; cdr3_nt: TGCAGCGTTGCCGGGGGACAGGGCCACGAGCAGTACTTC
cdr3_length: 16; clone_size: .; j_call: TRBJ2-1; v_call: TRBV4-2; d_call: TRBD2; cdr3_aa: CASSQDTGLGYNEQFF; cdr3_nt: TGTGCCAGCAGCCAGGACACGGGACTAGGCTACAATGAGCAGTTCTTC
cdr3_length: 18; clone_size: .; j_call: TRBJ1-4; v_call: TRBV5-1; d_call: TRBD1; cdr3_aa: CASSFGTGGSGWNEKLFF; cdr3_nt: TGCGCCAGCAGCTTCGGGACAGGGGGATCAGGTTGGAATGAAAAACTGTTTTTT
cdr3_length: 16; clone_size: .; j_call: TRBJ1-6; v_call: TRBV27; d_call: .; cdr3_aa: CASSLVQGPLGSPLHF; cdr3_nt: TGTGCCAGCAGTTTAGTTCAGGGCCCTTTGGGCTCACCCCTCCACTTT
cdr3_length: 13; clone_size: once; j_call: TRBJ1-1; v_call: TRBV18; d_call: .; cdr3_aa: CASSPPSGTEAFF; cdr3_nt: TGTGCCAGCTCACCGCCATCGGGCACTGAAGCTTTCTTT
cdr3_length: 16; clone_size: .; j_call: TRBJ1-6; v_call: TRBV27; d_call: .; cdr3_aa: CASSHLVWEVYSPLHF; cdr3_nt: TGTGCCAGCAGTCACCTGGTGTGGGAGGTTTATTCACCCCTCCACTTT
cdr3_length: 16; clone_size: .; j_call: TRBJ2-3; v_call: TRBV2; d_call: TRBD2; cdr3_aa: CASSGRVAGGGDTQYF; cdr3_nt: TGTGCCAGCAGTGGACGGGTAGCGGGGGGAGGGGATACGCAGTATTTT
cdr3_length: 14; clone_size: .; j_call: TRBJ2-3; v_call: TRBV28; d_call: .; cdr3_aa: CASTPAGAKDTQYF; cdr3_nt: TGTGCCAGCACTCCGGCGGGGGCCAAAGATACGCAGTATTTT
cdr3_length: 17; clone_size: once; j_call: TRBJ2-2; v_call: TRBV7-7; d_call: TRBD2; cdr3_aa: CASSLRTSGPNTGELFF; cdr3_nt: TGTGCTAGCAGCCTGCGGACTAGCGGGCCGAACACCGGGGAGCTGTTTTTT
cdr3_length: 13; clone_size: .; j_call: TRBJ1-2; v_call: TRBV5-1; d_call: .; cdr3_aa: CASSLDRVNGYTF; cdr3_nt: TGCGCCAGCAGCTTGGACAGGGTCAATGGCTACACCTTC
cdr3_length: 13; clone_size: .; j_call: TRBJ2-7; v_call: TRBV7-9; d_call: TRBD2; cdr3_aa: CANGLAGVGEQYF; cdr3_nt: TGTGCCAACGGATTAGCGGGAGTCGGGGAGCAGTACTTC
cdr3_length: 15; clone_size: .; j_call: TRBJ1-5; v_call: TRBV23-1; d_call: TRBD1; cdr3_aa: CASPPAGGPNQPQHF; cdr3_nt: TGCGCCAGCCCCCCGGCAGGGGGTCCGAATCAGCCCCAGCATTTT
cdr3_length: 18; clone_size: .; j_call: TRBJ1-1; v_call: TRBV7-9; d_call: TRBD1; cdr3_aa: CASSTPGQGERRHTEAFF; cdr3_nt: TGTGCCAGCAGTACCCCAGGGCAGGGGGAGAGGCGCCACACTGAAGCTTTCTTT
cdr3_length: 17; clone_size: .; j_call: TRBJ2-5; v_call: TRBV5-8; d_call: .; cdr3_aa: CASSRSGRYPVQETQYF; cdr3_nt: TGTGCCAGCAGCCGGAGCGGTCGCTATCCCGTGCAAGAGACCCAGTACTTC
cdr3_length: 21; clone_size: once; j_call: TRBJ2-3; v_call: TRBV4-1; d_call: TRBD2; cdr3_aa: CASSQDPGLAGGPASTDTQYF; cdr3_nt: TGCGCCAGCAGCCAGGACCCGGGACTAGCGGGAGGGCCTGCAAGCACAGATACGCAGTATTTT
cdr3_length: 16; clone_size: .; j_call: TRBJ2-1; v_call: TRBV3-1/TRBV3-2; d_call: .; cdr3_aa: CASSQDFGLAGNEQFF; cdr3_nt: TGTGCCAGCAGCCAAGATTTTGGGTTAGCTGGCAATGAGCAGTTCTTC